This entry features one T cell receptor beta chain sequence. This clone has more than one count but fewer than ten. No antigen is known for it. No base quality information exists; no much larger clone differs at one position. The sample originates from a study of radiotherapy plus CTLA-4 blockade in lung cancer (dated by TCRdb to between 2018 and 2020). Regarding the study in general: Objective responses were observed in approximately 19% of enrolled patients, and disease control was achieved in around 30%.

Study-wide conclusions, independent of this receptor: The strongest predictors of response were reported to be early dynamic shifts in blood T cell clones along with a rise in serum interferon-beta following radiation. After treatment with radiotherapy and ipilimumab, TCR clones that originated in tumors expanded in peripheral blood.

The junction shows trimming of 4 bases on V and 2 bases on J, plus 18 bases between the germline ends. Including the terminal cysteine and phenylalanine, the CDR3 comprises 16 residues. The entry retains the CDR3 DNA only, 48 bases that are in frame from base 1. The germline V gene specifies MGHRA as CDR1 and YSYEKL as CDR2. The library relied on the immunoSEQ multiplex PCR assay. In TCRdb, the immuneACCESS table is reduced to in-frame sequences with V and J assigned. These tables do not hold every clone; where another copy was compared, an unresolved V gene accounts for under half, and the others remain unexplained. A total of around 100,000 clones appear in this sample, 81% of them only once. The ten largest clones take up 2.5% to 3.5% of the sample. Focal radiation therapy combined with CTLA-4 blockade (ipilimumab) was tested in patients with chemo-refractory metastatic non-small-cell lung cancer.

Recombination connected TRBV4-1 to TRBJ2-7; the D gene assignment is perhaps TRBD1 or TRBD2, with each matching 6 bases. The receptor was derived from a human donor with non-small cell lung cancer that progressed on radiotherapy plus ipilimumab. Some clones in this sample may be carry-over from other donors' samples. Sequencing used peripheral blood, obtained from a patient treated with radiotherapy plus ipilimumab. CDR3 loop: CASSLRWGRGPYEQYF. The DNA sequence is TGCGCCAGCAGCCTCCGGTGGGGGCGGGGCCCCTACGAGCAGTACTTC.